This TCR beta chain originates from a study of OX40 agonist ivuxolimab in advanced cancers. Study information: The drug used for patients, ivuxolimab, was an agonistic anti-OX40 (CD134) antibody. Dose-escalation cases comprised hepatocellular carcinoma, melanoma, renal cell or head and neck cancer. Study-level findings and limits: Among T cells, CD8+ cells averaged more expanded clones than CD4+ cells.

The method was immunoSEQ multiplex PCR; TCRdb's version includes in-frame clones alone and lacks a portion of them. The data contain approximately 100,000 clones, roughly 90% of them singletons. CDR1 SGHRS and CDR2 YFSETQ come from the germline V gene. This CDR3 comprises 16 residues. V was pared by 0 bases and J by 0 bases, with 10 bases between. Autoimmune disease history or systemic immunosuppression meant exclusion. Points on this clone: What it binds is unknown. The same CDR3 can be traced to other DNA sequences in this sample.

The source was CD4+ or CD8+ T cells sorted from blood, collected in a trial of the OX40 agonist ivuxolimab. The genes are TRBV5-1 and TRBJ1-3, with D hard to call. The sequence derives from an adult with an advanced solid tumor such as melanoma, head and neck, liver or kidney cancer. DNA of the CDR3: TGCGCCAGCAGCTTGGGGGGAGTTAGCTCTGGAAACACCATATATTTT. It translates to CASSLGGVSSGNTIYF.